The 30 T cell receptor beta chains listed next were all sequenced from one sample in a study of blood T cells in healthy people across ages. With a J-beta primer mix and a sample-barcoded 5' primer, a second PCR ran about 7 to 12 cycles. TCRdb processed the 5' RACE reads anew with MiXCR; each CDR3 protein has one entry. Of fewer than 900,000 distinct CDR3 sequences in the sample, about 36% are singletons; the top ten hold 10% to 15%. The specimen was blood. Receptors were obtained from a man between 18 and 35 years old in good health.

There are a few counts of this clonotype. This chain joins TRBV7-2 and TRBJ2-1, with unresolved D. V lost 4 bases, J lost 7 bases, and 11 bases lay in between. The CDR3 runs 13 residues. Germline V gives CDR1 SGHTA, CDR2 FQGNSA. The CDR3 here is CASSSRASNEQFF. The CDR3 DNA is TGTGCCAGCAGCTCACGGGCTTCTAATGAGCAGTTCTTC.

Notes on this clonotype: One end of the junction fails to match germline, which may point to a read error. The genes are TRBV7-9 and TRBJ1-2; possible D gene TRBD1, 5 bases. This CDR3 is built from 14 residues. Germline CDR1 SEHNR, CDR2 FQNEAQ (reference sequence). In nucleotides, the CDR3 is TGTGCCAGCAGCTTAGAAGGGACCGGCTATGGCCACACCTTC. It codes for CASSLEGTGYGHTF. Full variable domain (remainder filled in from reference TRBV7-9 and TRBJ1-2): DTGVSQNPRHKITKRGQNVTFRCDPISEHNRLYWYRQTLGQGPEFLTYFQNEAQLEKSRLLSDRFSAERPKGSFSTLEIQRTEQGDSAMYLCASSLEGTGYGHTFGSGTRLTVV.

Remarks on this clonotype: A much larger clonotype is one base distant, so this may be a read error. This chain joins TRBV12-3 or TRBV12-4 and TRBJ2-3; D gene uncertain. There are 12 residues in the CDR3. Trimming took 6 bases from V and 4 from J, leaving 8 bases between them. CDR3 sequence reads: CASRLRPDTQYF. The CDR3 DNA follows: TGTGCCAGCAGATTACGTCCAGATACGCAGTATTTT.

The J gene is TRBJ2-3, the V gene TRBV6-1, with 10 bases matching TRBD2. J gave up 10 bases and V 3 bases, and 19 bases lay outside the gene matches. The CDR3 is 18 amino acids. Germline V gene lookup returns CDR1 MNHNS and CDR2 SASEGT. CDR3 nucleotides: TGTGCCAGCAGTGAGGAGCGGGGGGGTTTCTCGATAGGTCGCGCGCAGTATTTT. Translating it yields CASSEERGGFSIGRAQYF.

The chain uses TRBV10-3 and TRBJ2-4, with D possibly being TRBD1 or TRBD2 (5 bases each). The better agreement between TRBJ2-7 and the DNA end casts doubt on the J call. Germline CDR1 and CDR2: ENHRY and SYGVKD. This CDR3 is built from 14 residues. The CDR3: CAISGRDQLYEQYF. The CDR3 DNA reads TGTGCCATCAGTGGCCGGGACCAGCTCTACGAGCAGTACTTC.

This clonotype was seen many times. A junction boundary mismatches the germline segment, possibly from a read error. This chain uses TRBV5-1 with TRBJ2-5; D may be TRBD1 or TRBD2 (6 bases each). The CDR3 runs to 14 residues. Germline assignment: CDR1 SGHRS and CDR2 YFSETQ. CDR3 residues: CASSLGGGQETQYF. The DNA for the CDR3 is TGTGCCAGCAGTTTAGGAGGGGGACAAGAGACCCAGTACTTC.

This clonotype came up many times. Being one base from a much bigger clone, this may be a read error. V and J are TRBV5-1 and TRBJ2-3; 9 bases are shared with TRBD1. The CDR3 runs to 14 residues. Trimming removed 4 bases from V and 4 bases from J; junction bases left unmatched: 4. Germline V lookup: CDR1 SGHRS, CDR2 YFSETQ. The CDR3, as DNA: TGCGCCAGCAGCGTGGGACAGGGACCAGATACGCAGTATTTT. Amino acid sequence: CASSVGQGPDTQYF.

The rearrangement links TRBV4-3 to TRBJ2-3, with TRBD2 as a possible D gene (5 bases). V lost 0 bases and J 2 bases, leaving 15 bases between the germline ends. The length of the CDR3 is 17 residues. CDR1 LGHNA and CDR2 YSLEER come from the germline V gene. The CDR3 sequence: CASSQDLGVKFTDTQYF. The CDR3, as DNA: TGCGCCAGCAGCCAAGATCTCGGGGTGAAATTCACAGATACGCAGTATTTT.

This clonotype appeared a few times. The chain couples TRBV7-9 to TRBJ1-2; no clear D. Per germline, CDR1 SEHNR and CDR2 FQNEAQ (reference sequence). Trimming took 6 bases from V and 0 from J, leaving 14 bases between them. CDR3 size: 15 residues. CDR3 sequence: CASRPPDKSNYGYTF. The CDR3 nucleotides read TGTGCCAGCAGGCCCCCAGACAAGTCTAACTATGGCTACACCTTC.

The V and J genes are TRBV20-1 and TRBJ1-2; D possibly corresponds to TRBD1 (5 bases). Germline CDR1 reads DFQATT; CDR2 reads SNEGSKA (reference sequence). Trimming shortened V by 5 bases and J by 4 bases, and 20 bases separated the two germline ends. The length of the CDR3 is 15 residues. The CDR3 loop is CSALTGTSNPYGYTF. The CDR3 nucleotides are TGCAGTGCTTTAACCGGGACGTCCAACCCCTATGGCTACACCTTC.

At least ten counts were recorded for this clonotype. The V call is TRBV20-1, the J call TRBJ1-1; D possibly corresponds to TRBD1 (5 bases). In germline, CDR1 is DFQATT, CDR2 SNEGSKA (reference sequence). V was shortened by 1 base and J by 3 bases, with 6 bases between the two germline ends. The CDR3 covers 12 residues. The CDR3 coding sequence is TGCAGTGCTAGAGGGGGGGACACTGAAGCTTTCTTT. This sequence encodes CSARGGDTEAFF.

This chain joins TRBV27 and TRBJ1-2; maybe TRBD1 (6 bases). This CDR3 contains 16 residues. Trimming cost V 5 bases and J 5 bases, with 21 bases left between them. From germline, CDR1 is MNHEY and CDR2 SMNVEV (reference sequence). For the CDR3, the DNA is TGTGCCAGCAGTCCCAGGGGTGCCGTCCAAATGTATGGCTACACCTTC. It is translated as CASSPRGAVQMYGYTF.

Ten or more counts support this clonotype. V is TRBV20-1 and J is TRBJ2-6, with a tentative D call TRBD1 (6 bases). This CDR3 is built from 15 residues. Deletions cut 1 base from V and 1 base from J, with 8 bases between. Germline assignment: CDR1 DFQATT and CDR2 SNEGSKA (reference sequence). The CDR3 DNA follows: TGCAGTGCTAGAGCAACAGGGTCTGGGGCCAACGTCCTGACTTTC. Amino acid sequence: CSARATGSGANVLTF.

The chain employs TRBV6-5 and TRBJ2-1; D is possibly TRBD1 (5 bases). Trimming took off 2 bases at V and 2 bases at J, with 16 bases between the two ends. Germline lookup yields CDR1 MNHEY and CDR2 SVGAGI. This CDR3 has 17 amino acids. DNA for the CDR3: TGTGCCAGCAGTTACCAAACAGTCTTAGGGGCCTACAATGAGCAGTTCTTC. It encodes CASSYQTVLGAYNEQFF.

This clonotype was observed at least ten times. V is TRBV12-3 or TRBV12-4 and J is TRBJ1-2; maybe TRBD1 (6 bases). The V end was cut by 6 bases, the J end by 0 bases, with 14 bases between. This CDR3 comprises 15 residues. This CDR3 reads CASSHGQLSNYGYTF. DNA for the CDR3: TGTGCCAGCAGCCATGGACAGCTTTCTAACTATGGCTACACCTTC.

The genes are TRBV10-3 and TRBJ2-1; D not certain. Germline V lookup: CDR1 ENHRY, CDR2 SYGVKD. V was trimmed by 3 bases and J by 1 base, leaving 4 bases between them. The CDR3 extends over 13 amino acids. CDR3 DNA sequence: TGTGCCATCAGTGAAGGATCCTACAATGAGCAGTTCTTC. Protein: CAISEGSYNEQFF.

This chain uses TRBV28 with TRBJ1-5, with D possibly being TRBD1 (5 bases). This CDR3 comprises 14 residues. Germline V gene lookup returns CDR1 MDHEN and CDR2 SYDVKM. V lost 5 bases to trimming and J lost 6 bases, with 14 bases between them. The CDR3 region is CASSVVGRGQPQHF. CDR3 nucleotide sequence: TGTGCCAGCAGTGTCGTGGGAAGGGGTCAGCCCCAGCATTTT.

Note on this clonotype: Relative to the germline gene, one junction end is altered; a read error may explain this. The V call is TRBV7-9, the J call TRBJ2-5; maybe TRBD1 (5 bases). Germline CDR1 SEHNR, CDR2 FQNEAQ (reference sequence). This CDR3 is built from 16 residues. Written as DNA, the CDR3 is TGTGCCAGCAGCCATAAACCGACAGATATACAAGAGACCCAGTCCTTC. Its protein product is CASSHKPTDIQETQSF.

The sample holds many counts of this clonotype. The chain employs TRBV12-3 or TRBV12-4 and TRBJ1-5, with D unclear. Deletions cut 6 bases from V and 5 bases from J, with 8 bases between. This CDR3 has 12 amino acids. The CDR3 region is CASRVADQPQHF. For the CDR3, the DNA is TGTGCCAGCAGGGTTGCGGATCAGCCCCAGCATTTT.

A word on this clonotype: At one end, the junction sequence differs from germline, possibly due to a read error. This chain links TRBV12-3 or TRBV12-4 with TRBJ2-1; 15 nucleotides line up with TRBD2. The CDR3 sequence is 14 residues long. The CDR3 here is CAGGTSGGYNEHLF. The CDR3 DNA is TGTGCCGGGGGGACTAGCGGGGGGTACAATGAGCACTTGTTC.

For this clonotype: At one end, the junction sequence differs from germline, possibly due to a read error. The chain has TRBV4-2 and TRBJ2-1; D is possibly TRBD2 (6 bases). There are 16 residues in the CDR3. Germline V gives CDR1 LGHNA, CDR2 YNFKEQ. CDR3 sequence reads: CASSTGLPSSYDEQFF. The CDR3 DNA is TGTGCCAGCAGCACGGGACTCCCGAGCTCCTACGATGAGCAGTTCTTC.

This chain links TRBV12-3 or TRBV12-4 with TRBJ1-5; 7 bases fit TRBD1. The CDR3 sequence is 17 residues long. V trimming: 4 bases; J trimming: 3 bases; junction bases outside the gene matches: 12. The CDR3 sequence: CASSSTFDRDYNQPQHF. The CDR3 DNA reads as TGTGCCAGCAGTTCCACCTTCGACAGGGATTACAATCAGCCCCAGCATTTT.

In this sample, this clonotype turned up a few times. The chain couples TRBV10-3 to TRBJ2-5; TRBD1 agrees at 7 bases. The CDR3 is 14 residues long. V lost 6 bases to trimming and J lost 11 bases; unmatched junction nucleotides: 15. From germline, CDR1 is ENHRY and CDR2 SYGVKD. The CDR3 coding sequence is TGTGCCATCAGCCTTCTAGGGGGACAGTGGGAGCAGTACTTC. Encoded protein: CAISLLGGQWEQYF.

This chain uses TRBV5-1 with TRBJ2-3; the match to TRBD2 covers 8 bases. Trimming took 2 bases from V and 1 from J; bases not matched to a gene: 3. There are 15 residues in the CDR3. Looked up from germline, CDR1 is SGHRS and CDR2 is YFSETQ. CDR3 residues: CASSFSGDRTDTQYF. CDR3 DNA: TGCGCCAGCAGCTTTAGCGGGGACCGCACAGATACGCAGTATTTT.

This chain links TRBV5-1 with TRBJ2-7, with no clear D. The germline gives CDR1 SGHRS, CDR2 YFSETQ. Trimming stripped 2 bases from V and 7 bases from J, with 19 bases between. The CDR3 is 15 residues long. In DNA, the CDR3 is TGCGCCAGCAGCTTAGACCACTCCTCGTACAATGAGCAGTACTTC. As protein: CASSLDHSSYNEQYF.

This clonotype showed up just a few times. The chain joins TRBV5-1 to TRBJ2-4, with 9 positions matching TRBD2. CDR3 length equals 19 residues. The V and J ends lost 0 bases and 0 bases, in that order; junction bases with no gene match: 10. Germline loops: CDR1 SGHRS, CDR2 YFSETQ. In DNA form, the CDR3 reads TGCGCCAGCAGCTTGGATCCTAGCGGGGCCCCGGGAGCCAAAAACATTCAGTACTTC. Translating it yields CASSLDPSGAPGAKNIQYF.

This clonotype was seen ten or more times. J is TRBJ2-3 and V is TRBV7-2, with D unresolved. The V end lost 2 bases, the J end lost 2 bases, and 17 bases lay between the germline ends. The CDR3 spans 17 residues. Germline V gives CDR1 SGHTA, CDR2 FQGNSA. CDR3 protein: CASSLQPGRVFTDTQYF. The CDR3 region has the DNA TGTGCCAGCAGCTTACAGCCAGGTCGGGTTTTCACAGATACGCAGTATTTT.

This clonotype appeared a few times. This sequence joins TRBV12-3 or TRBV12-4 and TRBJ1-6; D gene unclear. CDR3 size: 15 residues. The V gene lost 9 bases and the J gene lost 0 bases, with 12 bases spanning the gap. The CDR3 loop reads CASRQESSYNSPLHF. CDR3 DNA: TGTGCCAGTCGCCAGGAGAGCTCCTATAATTCACCCCTCCACTTT.

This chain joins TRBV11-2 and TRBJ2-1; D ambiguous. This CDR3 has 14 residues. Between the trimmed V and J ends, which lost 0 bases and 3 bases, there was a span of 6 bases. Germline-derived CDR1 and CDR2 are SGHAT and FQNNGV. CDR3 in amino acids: CASSLEQNYNEQFF. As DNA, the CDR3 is TGTGCCAGCAGCTTAGAACAAAACTACAATGAGCAGTTCTTC.

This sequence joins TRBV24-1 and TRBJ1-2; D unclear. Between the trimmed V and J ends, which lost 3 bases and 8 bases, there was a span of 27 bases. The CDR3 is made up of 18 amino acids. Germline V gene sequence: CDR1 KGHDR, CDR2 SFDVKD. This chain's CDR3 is CATSDASPRFPAAGGYTF. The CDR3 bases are TGTGCCACCAGTGATGCCAGCCCCCGTTTTCCGGCGGCAGGCGGCTACACCTTC.